Listed below are T cell receptor beta chains from one sample, sequenced in a study of blood T cell repertoires in COVID-19. Clones were sequenced by immunoSEQ multiplex PCR, and TCRdb holds only the in-frame ones, with some missing. In the table there are just over 300,000 clones, almost 90% of which are singletons. The sequenced sample was PBMCs or T cells enriched from blood (not recorded which). These receptors were collected from a woman between 18 and 29 years old with acute COVID-19. The CDR3 runs from the conserved cysteine through the conserved F or W. D genes are given only for firm matches. Size tells how often a clone was seen (once, few, many) or the class of an expanded clone, and some rows leave it out.

>.|TRBJ2-7|TRBV3-1/TRBV3-2|TRBD2
TGTGCCAGCAGCCAAGGGGCGGGAGCCTACTACGAGCAGTACTTC
CASSQGAGAYYEQYF
>.|TRBJ2-7|TRBV18|.
TGTGCCAGCTCACCGGGCCAGACCTCCTACGAGCAGTACTTC
CASSPGQTSYEQYF
>.|TRBJ1-3|TRBV28|.
TGTGCCAGCAGTTTGACTTTCCCCCGTAACACCATATATTTT
CASSLTFPRNTIYF
>.|TRBJ1-3|TRBV9|TRBD1
TGTGCCAGCAGCCCCCGAGGACAGGTCTCTGGAAACACCATATATTTT
CASSPRGQVSGNTIYF
>.|TRBJ1-4|TRBV7-9|.
TGTGCCAGCCTAGGCGCATCTAATGAAAAACTGTTTTTT
CASLGASNEKLFF
>many|TRBJ1-4|TRBV5-1|TRBD1
TGCGCCAGCAGCTTTGACAGGGTTGAAGAAAAACTGTTTTTT
CASSFDRVEEKLFF
>.|TRBJ2-4|TRBV28|.
TGTGCCAGCAGTTTAAATTCCCGGACATTACTCTTCGGCGGATTAGCCAAAAACATTCAGTACTTC
CASSLNSRTLLFGGLAKNIQYF
>.|TRBJ1-2|TRBV2|TRBD1
TGTGCCACCAGGGACAGTCTTTATGGCTACACCTTC
CATRDSLYGYTF
>.|TRBJ2-1|TRBV3-1/TRBV3-2|.
TGTGCCAGCAGCCAAGACATGACAGGCCTGAGGGAGCAGTTCTTC
CASSQDMTGLREQFF
>.|TRBJ2-3|TRBV12-5|TRBD2
TGTGCTAGCCGCTGGAGCGGGGGTCAGGATACGCAGTATTTT
CASRWSGGQDTQYF
>.|TRBJ1-1|TRBV24-1|.
TGTGCCACCAGTGCGGACAGGAACACTGAAGCTTTCTTT
CATSADRNTEAFF
>.|TRBJ1-3|TRBV5-1|.
TGCGCCAGCAGCTTGGGGGCAGGGCTGTTCTCTGGAAACACCATATATTTT
CASSLGAGLFSGNTIYF
>.|TRBJ1-1|TRBV29-1|.
TGCAGCGCTCTCGACTTGGGCACTGAAGCTTTCTTT
CSALDLGTEAFF
>.|TRBJ2-5|TRBV3-1/TRBV3-2|.
TGTGCCAGCAGCCAAGTGGACTTCGGGCTCGGGGAGACCCAGTACTTC
CASSQVDFGLGETQYF
>.|TRBJ1-3|TRBV6-5|.
TGTGCCAGCAGCCCCCGGACTGTGGCCGGAAACACCATATATTTT
CASSPRTVAGNTIYF
>once|TRBJ2-1|TRBV6-5|.
TGTGCCAGCAGTTCAGGTAGCGGCAGGGAGCAGTTCTTC
CASSSGSGREQFF
>.|TRBJ2-7|TRBV5-4|TRBD2
TGTGCCAGCAGCCCTACTAGCGGGAGATCCTACGAGCAGTACTTC
CASSPTSGRSYEQYF
>.|TRBJ2-2|TRBV13|TRBD2
TGTGCCAGCAGGGGACTAGCGGAGAACACCGGGGAGCTGTTTTTT
CASRGLAENTGELFF
>.|TRBJ2-2|TRBV9|TRBD1
TGTGCCAGCAGCCTCTTTAATGTGGACAGGGGGCACGGGGAGCTGTTTTTT
CASSLFNVDRGHGELFF
>.|TRBJ2-1|TRBV28|TRBD1
TGTGCCAGCAGTCCCGCCGGGACAGCCCTTAATGAGCAGTTCTTC
CASSPAGTALNEQFF
>.|TRBJ1-6|TRBV10-2|.
TGCGCCAGCAGTGAGTCTCAAAATACAGTCCTTGATTCACCCCTCCACTTT
CASSESQNTVLDSPLHF
>.|TRBJ1-2|TRBV10-3|.
TGTGCCATCAGTTCGACAGCCGGATATGGCTACACCTTC
CAISSTAGYGYTF
>.|TRBJ2-2|TRBV3-1/TRBV3-2|.
TGTGCCAGCAGCTCCACTGGAGCCGGGGAGCTGTTTTTT
CASSSTGAGELFF
>once|TRBJ1-2|TRBV19|.
TGTGCCAGTAGTATAATCGGGGTGGGGACTAACTATGGCTACACCTTC
CASSIIGVGTNYGYTF